These 3 T cell receptor beta chains came from one sample sequenced in a study of vaccination effects on CD4 cells after COVID-19. Clones were read by immunoSEQ multiplex PCR, and TCRdb kept only the in-frame ones, dropping some. The repertoire holds more than 45,000 clones, with under 80% as singletons. Antigen-specific CD4+ T cells were expanded (with viral peptide pools) by the ViraFEST assay ahead of sequencing. Isolation of CD4+ T cells took place after about 10 days of culture. SARS-CoV-2 infection was confirmed by PCR in the person between March and December 2020. For these receptors, no antigen is known. Sample: CD4+ T cells from PBMCs cultured with HIV peptides, taken before COVID-19 vaccination. As for subset: HIV-1 Nef peptide pool negative control/reference culture. The receptors were gathered from a human donor who had a prior SARS-CoV-2 infection.

The rearrangement links TRBV2 to TRBJ1-5; 8 bases agree with TRBD1. Per the germline V gene, CDR1 is SNHLY and CDR2 is FYNNEI. The CDR3 is 14 amino acids. The V segment lost 6 bases and the J segment 4 bases; nucleotides outside the gene matches: 5. This chain's CDR3 is CASSLGQGNQPQHF. The CDR3 DNA sequence: TGTGCCAGCAGCTTAGGACAGGGAAATCAGCCCCAGCATTTT.

In its sample, this clone was seen once. The V gene is TRBV28, the J gene TRBJ2-7; D might be TRBD2 (5 bases). This CDR3 has 15 residues. The V gene's germline CDR1 is MDHEN and CDR2 SYDVKM. V gave up 6 bases and J gave up 3 bases, with 18 bases separating them. CDR3 DNA: TGTGCCAGCAGCCCACGCGAGCCTGGACTCTACGAGCAGTACTTC. It codes for CASSPREPGLYEQYF.

As regards this clone: The identical CDR3 is also encoded by other nucleotide sequences in the sample. The chain combines TRBV6-5 with TRBJ1-2, with D possibly matching TRBD1 (6 bases). Trimming removed 8 bases at V and 2 bases at J, with 9 bases between. CDR3 length: 12 amino acids. Germline V gene data show CDR1 as MNHEY and CDR2 as SVGAGI. The CDR3 bases are TGTGCCAGCCGACAGGCGAACTATGGCTACACCTTC. This gives the protein CASRQANYGYTF.